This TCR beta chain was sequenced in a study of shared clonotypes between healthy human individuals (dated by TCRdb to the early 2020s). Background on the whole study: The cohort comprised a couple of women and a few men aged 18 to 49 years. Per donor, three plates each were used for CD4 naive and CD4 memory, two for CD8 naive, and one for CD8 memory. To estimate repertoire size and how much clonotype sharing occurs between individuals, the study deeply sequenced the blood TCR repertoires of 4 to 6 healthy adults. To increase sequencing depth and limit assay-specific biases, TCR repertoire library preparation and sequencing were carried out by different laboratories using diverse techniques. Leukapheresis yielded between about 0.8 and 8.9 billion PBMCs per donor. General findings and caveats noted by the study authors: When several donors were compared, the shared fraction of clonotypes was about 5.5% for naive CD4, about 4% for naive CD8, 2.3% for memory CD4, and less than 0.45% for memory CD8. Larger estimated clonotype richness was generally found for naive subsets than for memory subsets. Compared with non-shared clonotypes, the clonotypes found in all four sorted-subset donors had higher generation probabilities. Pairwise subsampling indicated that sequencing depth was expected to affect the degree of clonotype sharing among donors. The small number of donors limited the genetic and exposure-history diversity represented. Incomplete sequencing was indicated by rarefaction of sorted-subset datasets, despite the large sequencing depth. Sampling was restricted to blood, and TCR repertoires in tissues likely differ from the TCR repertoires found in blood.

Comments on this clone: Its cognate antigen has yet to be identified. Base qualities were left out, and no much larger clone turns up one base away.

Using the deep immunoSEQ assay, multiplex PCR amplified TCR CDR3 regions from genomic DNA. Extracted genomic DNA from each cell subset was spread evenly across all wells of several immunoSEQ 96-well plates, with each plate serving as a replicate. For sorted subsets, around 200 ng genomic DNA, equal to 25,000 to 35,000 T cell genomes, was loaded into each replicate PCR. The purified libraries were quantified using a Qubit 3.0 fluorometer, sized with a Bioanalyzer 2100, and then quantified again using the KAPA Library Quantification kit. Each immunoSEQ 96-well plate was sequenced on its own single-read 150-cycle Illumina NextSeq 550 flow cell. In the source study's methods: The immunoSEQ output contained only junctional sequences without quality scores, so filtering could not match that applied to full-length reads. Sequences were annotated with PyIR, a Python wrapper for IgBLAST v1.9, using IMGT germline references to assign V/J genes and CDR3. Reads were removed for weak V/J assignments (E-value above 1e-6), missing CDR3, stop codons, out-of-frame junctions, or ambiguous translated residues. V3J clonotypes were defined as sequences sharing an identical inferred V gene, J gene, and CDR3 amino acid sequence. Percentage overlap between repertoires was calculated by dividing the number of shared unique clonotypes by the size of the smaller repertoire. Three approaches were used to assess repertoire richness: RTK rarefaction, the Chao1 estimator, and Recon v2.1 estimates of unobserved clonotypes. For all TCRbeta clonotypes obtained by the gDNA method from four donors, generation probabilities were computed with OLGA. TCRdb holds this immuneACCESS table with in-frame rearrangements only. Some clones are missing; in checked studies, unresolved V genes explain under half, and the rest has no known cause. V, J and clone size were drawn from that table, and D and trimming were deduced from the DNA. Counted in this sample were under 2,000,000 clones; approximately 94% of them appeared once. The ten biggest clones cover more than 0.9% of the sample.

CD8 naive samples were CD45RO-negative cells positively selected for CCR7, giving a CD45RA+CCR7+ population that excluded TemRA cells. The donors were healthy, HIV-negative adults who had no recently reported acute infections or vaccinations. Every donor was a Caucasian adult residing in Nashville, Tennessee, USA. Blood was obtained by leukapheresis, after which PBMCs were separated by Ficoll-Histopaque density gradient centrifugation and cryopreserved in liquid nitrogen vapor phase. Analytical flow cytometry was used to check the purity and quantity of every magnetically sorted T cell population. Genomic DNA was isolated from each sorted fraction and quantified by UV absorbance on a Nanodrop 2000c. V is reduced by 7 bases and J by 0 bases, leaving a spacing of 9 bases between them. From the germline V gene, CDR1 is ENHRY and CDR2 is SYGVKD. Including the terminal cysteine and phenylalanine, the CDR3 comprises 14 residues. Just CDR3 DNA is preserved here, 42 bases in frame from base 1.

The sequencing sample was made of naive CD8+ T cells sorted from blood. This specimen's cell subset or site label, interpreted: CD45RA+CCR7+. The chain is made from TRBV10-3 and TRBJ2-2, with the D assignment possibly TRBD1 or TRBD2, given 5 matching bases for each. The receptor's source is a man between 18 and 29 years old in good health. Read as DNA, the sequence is TGTGCCATCACGGGGCAACCGAACACCGGGGAGCTGTTTTTT. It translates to CAITGQPNTGELFF.